Shown below are 27 T cell receptor beta chains from a single sample sequenced in a study of blood T cell repertoires in COVID-19. Produced via immunoSEQ multiplex PCR; TCRdb's table is partial and in-frame only. The table has over 200,000 clones, more than 80% seen once; the top ten hold less than 3.5%. The material sequenced was peripheral blood. The receptor set was obtained from a man aged 30 to 39 with COVID-19, enrolled during active disease.

CDR3 coding DNA: TGTGCCAGCAGCCCCGGACTAGCGTATGAGCAGTTCTTC. Translated, it gives CASSPGLAYEQFF. The rearrangement uses TRBV5-5 and TRBJ2-1; TRBD2 agrees at 9 bases. The V and J ends lost 4 bases and 8 bases, in that order; junction bases with no gene match: 4. Per the germline V gene, CDR1 is SGHKS and CDR2 is YYEKEE (reference sequence). The CDR3 is made up of 13 amino acids.

V and J are TRBV28 and TRBJ1-5, with 7 positions matching TRBD1. J gave up 2 bases and V 5 bases, and 6 bases lay outside the gene matches. Germline V gene sequence: CDR1 MDHEN, CDR2 SYDVKM. CDR3 length equals 15 residues. The CDR3 here is CASSPRQGGNQPQHF. In nucleotides, the CDR3 is TGTGCCAGCAGTCCTCGACAGGGCGGCAATCAGCCCCAGCATTTT.

The V and J genes are TRBV19 and TRBJ2-1, with a tentative D call TRBD1 (6 bases). Germline loops: CDR1 LNHDA, CDR2 SQIVND (reference sequence). There are 16 residues in the CDR3. V lost 7 bases and J 4 bases, leaving 20 bases between the germline ends. The CDR3 protein is CASTPSETGSYNEQFF. In DNA form, the CDR3 reads TGTGCCAGTACCCCGTCGGAGACAGGAAGTTACAATGAGCAGTTCTTC.

The chain is built from TRBV18 and TRBJ1-1, with 9 bases identical to TRBD1. In germline, CDR1 is KGHSH, CDR2 LQKENI. This CDR3 contains 15 residues. Losses at the gene ends were 10 bases for V and 0 bases for J; bases not matched to a gene: 9. The CDR3 loop reads CATSAGTGLNTEAFF. The CDR3 DNA sequence: TGTGCCACCTCGGCCGGGACAGGGCTGAACACTGAAGCTTTCTTT. Full variable domain (missing parts from reference TRBV18 and TRBJ1-1): NAGVMQNPRHLVRRRGQEARLRCSPMKGHSHVYWYRQLPEEGLKFMVYLQKENIIDESGMPKERFSAEFPKEGPSILRIQQVVRGDSAAYFCATSAGTGLNTEAFFGQGTRLTVV.

J is TRBJ2-7 and V is TRBV7-2; TRBD1 matches 10 bases. This CDR3 has 15 amino acids. Germline CDR1 reads SGHTA; CDR2 reads FQGNSA. V trimming: 2 bases; J trimming: 6 bases; junction bases outside the gene matches: 7. The CDR3 DNA reads as TGTGCCAGCAGCTTATCTCGGGACAGGGGTGGCGAGCAGTACTTC. It translates to CASSLSRDRGGEQYF.

The rearrangement uses TRBV6-5 and TRBJ1-4, with 9 nucleotides matching TRBD1. V trimming: 0 bases; J trimming: 8 bases; junction bases outside the gene matches: 7. The V gene's germline CDR1 is MNHEY and CDR2 SVGAGI. CDR3 length equals 16 residues. This CDR3 is CASSYSVDRGGEKLFF. DNA for the CDR3: TGTGCCAGCAGTTACTCGGTTGACAGGGGGGGCGAAAAACTGTTTTTT.

This clone was counted only a few times. The chain recombines TRBV19 with TRBJ2-1; 9 bases map to TRBD1. CDR3 length: 14 amino acids. The V gene end was trimmed by 11 bases and the J gene end by 7 bases; junction bases not matched to a gene: 12. Germline V gives CDR1 LNHDA, CDR2 SQIVND (reference sequence). CDR3: CASTDRGLLNEQFF. The CDR3 DNA reads TGTGCCTCAACGGACAGGGGACTACTTAATGAGCAGTTCTTC.

This clone was seen only a few times. The chain recombines TRBV7-9 with TRBJ1-4; the D is unclear. The CDR3 loop spans 13 amino acids. Germline V gene sequence: CDR1 SEHNR, CDR2 FQNEAQ (reference sequence). Deletions cut 1 base from V and 8 bases from J, with 8 bases between. As DNA, the CDR3 is TGTGCCAGCAGCTTAGACACAGAAGAAAAACTGTTTTTT. Residues: CASSLDTEEKLFF.

The genes are TRBV28 and TRBJ2-2; 11 nucleotides line up with TRBD2. Germline-derived CDR1 and CDR2 are MDHEN and SYDVKM. The length of the CDR3 is 16 residues. V lost 3 bases to trimming and J lost 7 bases; unmatched junction nucleotides: 7. CDR3 coding DNA: TGTGCCAGCAGTTTTCTAGCGGGGGGCATTGTCGGGGAGCTGTTTTTT. It codes for CASSFLAGGIVGELFF.

The CDR3 sequence is CASRSGWSDTQYF. As DNA, the CDR3 is TGTGCCAGCAGATCGGGTTGGTCAGATACGCAGTATTTT. The rearrangement links TRBV25-1 to TRBJ2-3; D gene unclear. CDR1 and CDR2 from the germline V gene are MGHDK and SYGVNS. The CDR3 loop spans 13 amino acids. V lost 6 bases to trimming and J lost 4 bases, with 11 bases between them.

This clone has more than one count but fewer than ten. The V and J genes are TRBV19 and TRBJ1-6; 9 bases fit TRBD1. The CDR3 contains 15 residues. Germline CDR1 and CDR2: LNHDA and SQIVND (reference sequence). V was clipped by 5 bases and J by 6 bases; unmatched bases: 5. This chain's CDR3 is CASSLMTGGNSPLHF. The DNA of the CDR3 is TGTGCCAGTAGTCTCATGACAGGGGGTAATTCACCCCTCCACTTT.

The chain has TRBV5-4 and TRBJ1-2; TRBD1 is a possible D gene (6 bases). Germline CDR1 is SGHNT and CDR2 is YYREEE (reference sequence). This CDR3 contains 14 residues. Trimming pared 2 bases from V and 8 bases from J, leaving 16 bases between. The CDR3 DNA reads TGTGCCAGCAGCTTTATAACAGGGTTGAACGGCTACACCTTC. This encodes CASSFITGLNGYTF.

A single count supports this clone. The rearrangement uses TRBV28 and TRBJ1-6, with D perhaps TRBD1 (6 bases). From germline, CDR1 is MDHEN and CDR2 SYDVKM. Between the trimmed V and J ends, which lost 6 bases and 8 bases, there was a span of 11 bases. The CDR3 is made up of 13 amino acids. The CDR3 protein is CASREQGYSPLHF. CDR3 nucleotide sequence: TGTGCCAGCAGAGAACAGGGTTATTCACCCCTCCACTTT.

V gene TRBV19 combines with J gene TRBJ2-3; 7 bases match TRBD1. CDR3 length: 15 amino acids. Germline V gives CDR1 LNHDA, CDR2 SQIVND (reference sequence). The trim removed 4 bases at V and 2 bases at J, leaving 6 bases unmatched. The CDR3 sequence is CASSTPGQNTDTQYF. CDR3 bases: TGTGCCAGTAGTACCCCGGGACAGAACACAGATACGCAGTATTTT.

The table lists this clone with a few counts. V is TRBV28 and J is TRBJ2-3; D remains unclear. The CDR3 has 14 amino acids. The V gene's germline CDR1 is MDHEN and CDR2 SYDVKM. Trimming removed 6 bases at V and 0 bases at J, with 10 bases between. This CDR3 is CASSNGGSTDTQYF. CDR3 nucleotide sequence: TGTGCCAGCAGCAACGGCGGCAGCACAGATACGCAGTATTTT.

The gene calls are TRBV19 and TRBJ1-1; 7 bases map to TRBD1. The CDR3 is 16 amino acids. The junction had 13 bases not matched to a gene; V was cut back by 8 bases and J by 1 base. CDR1 and CDR2 from the germline V gene are LNHDA and SQIVND (reference sequence). CDR3 DNA: TGTGCCAGTCACCATCTTCAGGGGGTAGGGAACACTGAAGCTTTCTTT. Encoded protein: CASHHLQGVGNTEAFF.

The V gene is TRBV4-1, the J gene TRBJ1-2; 9 bases map to TRBD1. The length of the CDR3 is 14 residues. Germline loops: CDR1 MGHRA, CDR2 YSYEKL. The J segment lost 6 bases and the V segment lost 5 bases, leaving 7 bases of the junction unmatched. CDR3 in amino acids: CASSTIGTGNGYTF. The CDR3 DNA reads TGCGCCAGCAGCACCATCGGGACAGGGAATGGCTACACCTTC.

This CDR3 reads CASSEGWTIGELFF. DNA of the CDR3: TGTGCCAGCAGTGAAGGTTGGACAATCGGGGAGCTGTTTTTT. The rearrangement links TRBV6-1 to TRBJ2-2; tentative D call: TRBD1 (5 bases). V dropped 1 base and J dropped 7 bases, with 10 bases sitting between them. The germline V gene encodes CDR1 MNHNS and CDR2 SASEGT. The CDR3 has 14 residues.

The V gene is TRBV6-5, the J gene TRBJ2-7; a possible D gene is TRBD1 (5 bases). Germline V lookup: CDR1 MNHEY, CDR2 SVGAGI. The CDR3 has 12 amino acids. V lost 5 bases and J 0 bases, leaving 5 bases between the germline ends. The DNA of the CDR3 is TGTGCCAGCAGTAGGGGCTCCTACGAGCAGTACTTC. Translated, it gives CASSRGSYEQYF.

This sequence joins TRBV12-3 or TRBV12-4 and TRBJ1-2; the D is unclear. The CDR3 covers 12 residues. Deletions cut 4 bases from V and 3 bases from J, with 6 bases between. CDR3 in DNA: TGTGCCAGCAGTTCCGACTACTATGGCTACACCTTC. This encodes CASSSDYYGYTF.

The J gene is TRBJ2-7, the V gene TRBV12-3 or TRBV12-4; 12 positions agree with TRBD1. V dropped 2 bases and J dropped 10; count of bases not matched to a gene: 3. This CDR3 is built from 13 residues. CDR3 sequence: CASSLWDRGLQYF. CDR3 DNA sequence: TGTGCCAGCAGTTTATGGGACAGGGGGCTACAGTACTTC.

This chain uses TRBV12-2 with TRBJ2-7; the DNA was not used to check the table's D call, TRBD1. TRBV12-2 is labeled a pseudogene. This CDR3 is built from 16 residues. CDR3 sequence: CASRSPQGIRPYEQYF. The CDR3 DNA follows: TGTGCAAGTCGCTCCCCACAGGGTATTCGCCCCTACGAGCAGTACTTC.

The chain has TRBV19 and TRBJ2-7, with D possibly TRBD2 on 6 matching bases. The CDR3 has 14 residues. The germline V gene has CDR1 LNHDA and CDR2 SQIVND (reference sequence). Trimming stripped 4 bases from V and 3 bases from J, with 13 bases between. The CDR3 coding sequence is TGTGCCAGTAGTACCTTGGGGGGTCACTACGAGCAGTACTTC. Amino acid sequence: CASSTLGGHYEQYF.

This chain joins TRBV7-6 and TRBJ2-2, with TRBD1 matching over 10 bases. CDR1 and CDR2 from the germline V gene are SGHVS and FNYEAQ. Unmatched junction bases numbered 5, after V lost 8 bases and J lost 2 bases. This CDR3 spans 15 amino acids. CDR3 coding DNA: TGTGCCAGCCGAAGACAGGGGGCTAACACCGGGGAGCTGTTTTTT. Protein: CASRRQGANTGELFF.

The V gene is TRBV7-9, the J gene TRBJ2-7; D is possibly TRBD2 (7 bases). Trimming pared 4 bases from V and 4 bases from J, leaving 11 bases between. CDR3 length equals 13 residues. CDR1 SEHNR and CDR2 FQNEAQ come from the germline V gene (reference sequence). The CDR3 protein is CASSSRGGYEQYF. Written as DNA, the CDR3 is TGTGCCAGCAGCTCGAGGGGGGGTTACGAGCAGTACTTC.

The chain links TRBV7-9 to TRBJ1-2, with 7 bases fitting TRBD1. With 5 bases clipped from V and 14 bases from J, the junction kept 8 bases outside the gene matches. From germline, CDR1 is SEHNR and CDR2 FQNEAQ (reference sequence). The CDR3 is 11 residues long. CDR3 residues: CASSLTGAQTF. CDR3 sequence (DNA): TGTGCCAGCAGCCTTACAGGGGCCCAAACCTTC.

In its sample, this clone was seen a few times. The V gene is TRBV11-3, the J gene TRBJ2-1; a weak D match, TRBD2 (5 bases). Trimming stripped 5 bases from V and 14 bases from J, with 19 bases between. The CDR3 covers 13 residues. Per germline, CDR1 SGHNT and CDR2 YENEEA. The CDR3 here is CASSPPAGTVKFF. The CDR3, as DNA: TGTGCCAGCAGCCCTCCCGCGGGCACAGTTAAGTTCTTC.